This entry lists 28 T cell receptor beta chains sequenced from one sample in a study of blood T cell repertoires in COVID-19. Only in-frame clones appear in the TCRdb table, and some are missing; sequencing was by immunoSEQ multiplex PCR. The sample shows 410,000 or so clones, 75% to 90% of them seen only once. Sequenced: peripheral blood. The receptor source for this set is a woman in her thirties or forties with COVID-19, enrolled during active disease.

This clone was found a few times. The rearrangement uses TRBV7-6 and TRBJ2-7; D unresolved. The CDR3 covers 16 residues. CDR1 is SGHVS and CDR2 is FNYEAQ in the germline V gene. Trimming stripped 4 bases from V and 0 bases from J, with 16 bases between. For the CDR3, the DNA is TGTGCCAGCAGCTATTTACCCCCCCCAGGCTCCTACGAGCAGTACTTC. It encodes CASSYLPPPGSYEQYF.

The chain recombines TRBV27 with TRBJ1-6; 7 bases map to TRBD1. Germline V gene sequence: CDR1 MNHEY, CDR2 SMNVEV (reference sequence). The V segment lost 7 bases and the J segment 6 bases; nucleotides outside the gene matches: 9. The CDR3 has 15 residues. The chain's CDR3 is CASTYRGDLNSPLHF. As DNA, the CDR3 is TGTGCCAGCACTTACAGGGGAGACCTTAATTCACCCCTCCACTTT.

This sequence joins TRBV11-2 and TRBJ1-3; D possibly corresponds to TRBD1 (5 bases). The germline V and J ends were trimmed by 5 bases and 0 bases, with 14 bases remaining between them. The CDR3 sequence is 16 residues long. The germline CDR1 and CDR2 sequences are SGHAT and FQNNGV. CDR3 DNA sequence: TGTGCCAGCAGCCCGCGTCGGACATTCTCTGGAAACACCATATATTTT. It codes for CASSPRRTFSGNTIYF.

V usage is TRBV18 and J usage is TRBJ1-2; perhaps TRBD1 as D (5 bases). Trimming stripped 4 bases from V and 14 bases from J, with 17 bases between. Germline loops: CDR1 KGHSH, CDR2 LQKENI. The CDR3 sequence is 12 residues long. The CDR3 here is CASSRGDRDVTF. The CDR3 coding sequence is TGTGCCAGCTCACGGGGGGACCGGGACGTAACCTTC.

The chain uses TRBV7-2 and TRBJ1-6; D is perhaps TRBD1 (6 bases). This CDR3 is 15 amino acids long. Trimming took off 4 bases at V and 6 bases at J, with 13 bases between the two ends. CDR1 is SGHTA and CDR2 is FQGNSA in the germline V gene. This CDR3 is CASSYPTGRNSPLHF. CDR3 DNA sequence: TGTGCCAGCAGCTATCCGACAGGCCGTAATTCACCCCTCCACTTT.

In its sample, this clone was seen a few times. At one end, the junction sequence differs from germline, possibly due to a read error. The J gene is TRBJ2-1, the V gene TRBV7-7, with 8 positions matching TRBD1. CDR1 SSHAT and CDR2 FNYEAQ come from the germline V gene (reference sequence). This CDR3 region has 13 residues. CDR3 nucleotide sequence: TGTGCTAGCAGCTTGGACAGGGCCCATGAGCAGTTCTTC. It translates to CASSLDRAHEQFF.

V gene TRBV19 combines with J gene TRBJ1-1; TRBD1 is a possible D gene (6 bases). The germline gives CDR1 LNHDA, CDR2 SQIVND (reference sequence). V lost 7 bases, J lost 0 bases, and 12 bases lay in between. The CDR3 has 14 residues. CDR3 DNA sequence: TGTGCCAGTATACGAACAGGGTTGAACACTGAAGCTTTCTTT. Translation gives CASIRTGLNTEAFF.

The chain joins TRBV27 to TRBJ1-5; 9 bases agree with TRBD1. The trim removed 5 bases at V and 3 bases at J, leaving 2 bases unmatched. Germline V gene data show CDR1 as MNHEY and CDR2 as SMNVEV (reference sequence). The CDR3 spans 14 residues. The CDR3 bases are TGTGCCAGCAGTAGGACAGGGGCCAATCAGCCCCAGCATTTT. It yields the protein CASSRTGANQPQHF.

The chain couples TRBV19 to TRBJ1-6; TRBD1 is a possible D gene (6 bases). This CDR3 comprises 16 residues. Per the germline V gene, CDR1 is LNHDA and CDR2 is SQIVND (reference sequence). Deletions cut 2 bases from V and 5 bases from J, with 13 bases between. CDR3 sequence (DNA): TGTGCCAGTAGTATACGGTGGCAGGGGCATAATTCACCCCTCCACTTT. Protein product: CASSIRWQGHNSPLHF.

The chain is built from TRBV28 and TRBJ1-1, with no clear D. The germline gives CDR1 MDHEN, CDR2 SYDVKM. The ends were cut back, 2 bases at V and 1 base at J, with 8 bases in the middle. The CDR3 is 14 amino acids. In DNA form, the CDR3 reads TGTGCCAGCAGTTTACACATCAAGAACACTGAAGCTTTCTTT. It is translated as CASSLHIKNTEAFF.

This clone came up once. V usage is TRBV19 and J usage is TRBJ2-1, with TRBD2 matching 8 bases. Trimming cost V 0 bases and J 6 bases; bases outside gene matches: 7. Germline CDR1 LNHDA, CDR2 SQIVND (reference sequence). This CDR3 has 16 amino acids. CDR3 residues: CASSIDPGGPINEQFF. CDR3 coding DNA: TGTGCCAGTAGTATAGACCCGGGAGGGCCAATCAATGAGCAGTTCTTC. Filled out from reference TRBV19 and TRBJ2-1, the complete variable domain reads DGGITQSPKYLFRKEGQNVTLSCEQNLNHDAMYWYRQDPGQGLRLIYYSQIVNDFQKGDIAEGYSVSREKKESFPLTVTSAQKNPTAFYLCASSIDPGGPINEQFFGPGTRLTVL.

This clone came up once. The sample contains more than one DNA sequence encoding this CDR3. This chain connects TRBV5-1 to TRBJ2-5; D is perhaps TRBD2 (5 bases). With 4 bases removed from V and 2 bases from J, the gap between germline ends came to 15 bases. The V gene's germline CDR1 is SGHRS and CDR2 YFSETQ. CDR3 size: 15 residues. CDR3 sequence: CASSPGTSGQETQYF. The CDR3 nucleotides are TGCGCCAGCAGCCCGGGCACCTCGGGACAAGAGACCCAGTACTTC.

The chain joins TRBV11-2 to TRBJ2-3; weak D call: TRBD2 (5 bases). The CDR3 is 15 residues long. CDR1 is SGHAT, CDR2 FQNNGV, per germline. V lost 2 bases and J lost 2, with 11 bases in between. The chain's CDR3 is CASSLRTHYTDTQYF. In nucleotides, the CDR3 is TGTGCCAGCAGCTTAAGGACTCATTACACAGATACGCAGTATTTT.

V and J are TRBV27 and TRBJ1-6; maybe TRBD1 (5 bases). The CDR3 is made up of 16 amino acids. CDR1 and CDR2 (germline): MNHEY, SMNVEV (reference sequence). V lost 0 bases to trimming and J lost 9 bases, with 15 bases between them. CDR3 bases: TGTGCCAGCAGTTTATCGACATCGGGGGGGAGTTCACCCCTCCACTTT. Amino acid sequence: CASSLSTSGGSSPLHF.

The chain has TRBV19 and TRBJ1-4; a weak D match, TRBD1 (5 bases). The CDR3 extends over 13 amino acids. Germline CDR1 reads LNHDA; CDR2 reads SQIVND (reference sequence). Trimming removed 4 bases from V and 8 bases from J, with 11 bases in between. Here the CDR3 DNA reads TGTGCCAGTAGTAGGCAGGGAAGGGAAAAACTGTTTTTT. This gives the protein CASSRQGREKLFF.

The chain employs TRBV6-1 and TRBJ2-3; 9 bases are a match to TRBD2. The CDR3 totals 14 residues. CDR1 and CDR2 from the germline V gene are MNHNS and SASEGT. The trim removed 2 bases at V and 9 bases at J, leaving 6 bases unmatched. The CDR3 reads CASSETLAGRTQYF. As DNA, the CDR3 is TGTGCCAGCAGTGAAACCCTAGCGGGGAGGACGCAGTATTTT.

The rearrangement uses TRBV9 and TRBJ2-1; TRBD2 matches 11 bases. The V gene end was trimmed by 3 bases and the J gene end by 7 bases; junction bases not matched to a gene: 6. The CDR3 runs to 15 residues. Germline V gives CDR1 SGDLS, CDR2 YYNGEE. The CDR3 sequence is CASSAGLAEINEQFF. The CDR3 bases are TGTGCCAGCAGCGCGGGACTAGCGGAGATTAATGAGCAGTTCTTC.

This clone is a singleton in its sample. The CDR3 spells CASSPDMTALTGELFF. The CDR3 nucleotides read TGTGCCAGCTCACCCGACATGACAGCCCTAACCGGGGAGCTGTTTTTT. V is TRBV18 and J is TRBJ2-2; weak D call: TRBD1 (5 bases). Deletions cut 3 bases from V and 5 bases from J, with 16 bases between. Germline CDR1 is KGHSH and CDR2 is LQKENI. The CDR3 loop spans 16 amino acids.

The table lists this clone with a few counts. V usage is TRBV15 and J usage is TRBJ1-2; unclear D gene. Germline loops: CDR1 LNHNV, CDR2 YYDKDF (reference sequence). Trimming took off 6 bases at V and 6 bases at J, with 14 bases between the two ends. The CDR3 covers 13 residues. CDR3 in DNA: TGTGCCACCAGTCCGTACCGAGCGGATGGCTACACCTTC. This codes for CATSPYRADGYTF.

The V gene is TRBV4-1, the J gene TRBJ1-2, with no clear D. The CDR3 contains 14 residues. The germline CDR1 and CDR2 sequences are MGHRA and YSYEKL. V lost 0 bases and J lost 5, with 10 bases in between. CDR3 coding DNA: TGCGCCAGCAGCCAAGATCGAGGAAAGTATGGCTACACCTTC. Encoded protein: CASSQDRGKYGYTF.

The V call is TRBV5-4, the J call TRBJ2-7; TRBD1 agrees at 7 bases. The trim removed 4 bases at V and 1 base at J, leaving 11 bases unmatched. This CDR3 has 16 amino acids. Germline V lookup: CDR1 SGHNT, CDR2 YYREEE (reference sequence). The DNA for the CDR3 is TGTGCCAGCAGCCGAAAAACCCAGGGGGTTTCCTACGAGCAGTACTTC. It translates to CASSRKTQGVSYEQYF. Using reference TRBV5-4 and TRBJ2-7 for the parts outside the CDR3, the full variable domain is ETGVTQSPTHLIKTRGQQVTLRCSSQSGHNTVSWYQQALGQGPQFIFQYYREEENGRGNFPPRFSGLQFPNYSSELNVNALELDDSALYLCASSRKTQGVSYEQYFGPGTRLTVT.

The V gene is TRBV5-1, the J gene TRBJ2-1, with a weak D call TRBD1 (6 bases). Germline loops: CDR1 SGHRS, CDR2 YFSETQ. Trimming took 3 bases from V and 7 from J, leaving 8 bases between them. The CDR3 totals 12 residues. The CDR3 nucleotides read TGCGCCAGCAGCTCCAGGGGTAATGAGCAGTTCTTC. This translates into CASSSRGNEQFF.

The rearrangement uses TRBV19 and TRBJ1-5, with 8 bases fitting TRBD1. CDR3 length: 16 amino acids. With V trimmed by 4 bases and J by 2 bases, 7 bases remained unmatched. Per the germline V gene, CDR1 is LNHDA and CDR2 is SQIVND (reference sequence). The CDR3 here is CASSTPRQGRNQPQHF. The CDR3 DNA sequence: TGTGCCAGTAGTACCCCCCGACAGGGGCGCAATCAGCCCCAGCATTTT.

In this sample, this clone turned up a few times. The chain uses TRBV29-1 and TRBJ1-1; TRBD1 matches 8 bases. V shed 4 bases, J shed 7 bases, and the junction held 2 bases outside the gene matches. CDR3 length: 11 amino acids. Germline loops: CDR1 SQVTM, CDR2 ANQGSEA. The CDR3 DNA reads as TGCAGCGTTGGACAGGGGTATGAAGCTTTCTTT. Its protein is CSVGQGYEAFF.

This chain uses TRBV5-5 with TRBJ1-1; a weak D match, TRBD1 (5 bases). Germline V gene lookup returns CDR1 SGHKS and CDR2 YYEKEE (reference sequence). V lost 0 bases to trimming and J lost 2 bases, with 23 bases between them. The CDR3 has 19 amino acids. CDR3 protein: CASSLALQAWGGQNTEAFF. Written as DNA, the CDR3 is TGTGCCAGCAGCTTGGCCCTACAGGCTTGGGGGGGTCAAAACACTGAAGCTTTCTTT.

The J gene is TRBJ1-1, the V gene TRBV27, with D hard to call. Germline CDR1 and CDR2: MNHEY and SMNVEV (reference sequence). Trimming took 3 bases from V and 5 from J, leaving 13 bases between them. CDR3 length: 14 residues. CDR3 protein: CASSFSGVTTEAFF. CDR3 sequence (DNA): TGTGCCAGCAGTTTCTCCGGGGTAACGACTGAAGCTTTCTTT.

This CDR3 reads CASSETGSYEQYF. For the CDR3, the DNA is TGTGCCAGCAGCGAGACAGGGTCCTACGAGCAGTACTTC. The V and J genes are TRBV27 and TRBJ2-7, with 7 bases lining up with TRBD1. V lost 6 bases, J lost 1 base, and 3 bases stayed unmatched. CDR1 is MNHEY and CDR2 is SMNVEV in the germline V gene (reference sequence). This CDR3 comprises 13 residues.

The chain has TRBV7-3 and TRBJ2-3; 8 bases match TRBD1. Germline trimming cut 4 bases from V and 0 bases from J; bases unmatched to any gene: 9. CDR1 SGHTA and CDR2 FQGTGA come from the germline V gene. This CDR3 is 17 amino acids long. The CDR3 DNA reads TGTGCCAGCAGCTCCTTCGGGCAGGGGGCTAGCACAGATACGCAGTATTTT. Its translation is CASSSFGQGASTDTQYF.